This T cell receptor beta chain was documented in a study of blood T cell repertoires in COVID-19. Study-wide background: The United States, Italy and Spain were the sources of the acute and convalescent COVID-19 samples. The analysed material was cDNA or gDNA that came from T cells, B-cell-depleted T cells, or PBMCs.

The CDR3 covers 13 residues. Germline V gene lookup returns CDR1 KGHSH and CDR2 LQKENI. Trimming took off 3 bases at V and 8 bases at J, with 10 bases between the two ends. The protocol was immunoSEQ multiplex PCR, while the TCRdb copy is restricted to in-frame clones and leaves out a portion. The sample yields around 100,000 clones, approximately 88% seen once. V and J are TRBV18 and TRBJ1-4; no clear D gene. The sample consisted of peripheral blood. The sequence was obtained from a woman between 65 and 79 years old with acute or convalescent COVID-19. In DNA form, the CDR3 reads TGTGCCAGCTCACCCTCCGGTTCGGAAAAACTGTTTTTT. Its translation is CASSPSGSEKLFF.